The T cell receptor beta chain described here comes from a study of blood T cell repertoires in COVID-19. The overall study: Sites across the United States, Italy and Spain contributed samples from acute and convalescent COVID-19. Sample material is recorded as cDNA or gDNA derived from T cells, B-cell-depleted T cells, or PBMCs.

There are 16 residues in the CDR3. V shed 6 bases and J shed 1 base, with 16 bases lying between them. Germline V gene data show CDR1 as MNHEY and CDR2 as SMNVEV (reference sequence). Source study methods: Reference gene primers were amplified, and this amplification served to estimate nucleated cell counts. Libraries were prepared by immunoSEQ multiplex PCR; TCRdb keeps only in-frame clonotypes and omits some of them. The V and J calls and the clone size are those of that table, but D and trimming were determined from the DNA. The sample contains approximately 310,000 clones, about 90% of which appear only once.

The V gene is TRBV27, the J gene TRBJ1-5, with D maybe TRBD1 (6 bases). Sequencing was performed on peripheral blood. The TCR comes from a woman between 45 and 60 years old who had recovered from COVID-19. DNA of the CDR3: TGTGCCAGCAGCCAAGTTAGGGGGAAGAGCAATCAGCCCCAGCATTTT. Protein sequence: CASSQVRGKSNQPQHF.